This T cell receptor beta chain was identified during a study of sequential checkpoint blockade in melanoma. Whole-study context: Randomization was 1:1 between first-line nivolumab→ipilimumab and ipilimumab→nivolumab.

As to treatment: randomized to nivolumab then ipilimumab (arm A) or the reverse (arm B). None of the patients previously received DNA-damaging chemotherapy. Sorted cells were live CD3+CD8+, lacking CD19 and CD56, from PBMCs. TCRdb's copy holds only in-frame clones and misses some; the assay was immunoSEQ multiplex PCR. The table lists roughly 30,000 clones, about 86% of them singletons, with about a fifth in the top ten. This clonotype was sampled from a human donor with melanoma. The source was CD8+ T cells sorted from blood (inferred from file names), collected from a patient given nivolumab and ipilimumab in sequence.

CDR3 residues: CASSIVTGSEKLFF. CDR3 in DNA: TGTGCCAGTAGTATTGTGACAGGGAGCGAAAAACTGTTTTTT. This chain uses TRBV19 with TRBJ1-4; TRBD1 agrees at 7 bases. Germline V CDR1 and CDR2: LNHDA, SQIVND (reference sequence). CDR3 length: 14 amino acids. Germline trimming cut 3 bases from V and 8 bases from J; bases unmatched to any gene: 6.